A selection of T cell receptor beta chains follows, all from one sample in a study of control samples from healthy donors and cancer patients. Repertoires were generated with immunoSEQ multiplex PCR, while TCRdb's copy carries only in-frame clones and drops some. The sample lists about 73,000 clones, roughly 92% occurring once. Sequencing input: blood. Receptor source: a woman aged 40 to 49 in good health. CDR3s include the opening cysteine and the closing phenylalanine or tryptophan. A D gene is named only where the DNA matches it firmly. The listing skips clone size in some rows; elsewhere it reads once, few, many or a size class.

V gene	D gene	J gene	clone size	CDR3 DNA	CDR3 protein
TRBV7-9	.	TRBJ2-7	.	TGTGCCAGCAGCTTAGGAACGGCGGGCCCCAAACCGGGGGAGCAGTACTTC	CASSLGTAGPKPGEQYF
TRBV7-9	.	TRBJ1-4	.	TGTGCCAGCAGCTTAGGGACTACAACTAATGAAAAACTGTTTTTT	CASSLGTTTNEKLFF
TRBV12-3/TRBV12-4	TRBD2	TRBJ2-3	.	TGTGCCAGCAGCCCCGCGGGGGCAGATACGCAGTATTTT	CASSPAGADTQYF
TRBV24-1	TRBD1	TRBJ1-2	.	TGTGCCACCGGGGGGACAGGGGCGAGAGATGGCTACACCTTC	CATGGTGARDGYTF
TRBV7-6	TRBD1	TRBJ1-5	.	TGTGCCAGCAGCCAGGGGAAGGGGGCCGTTCAGCCCCAGCATTTT	CASSQGKGAVQPQHF
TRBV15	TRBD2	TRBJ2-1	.	TGTGCCACCAGCAGAGATGTCCGGGAGGACCCCCACAATGAGCAGTTCTTC	CATSRDVREDPHNEQFF
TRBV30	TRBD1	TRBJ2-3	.	TGTGCCTGGATGCGATGGGACAGGGGAATTCGAACAGATACGCAGTATTTT	CAWMRWDRGIRTDTQYF
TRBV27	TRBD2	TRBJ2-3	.	TGTGCCAGCAGTTTATTAGGTAGCGGGAGCACAGATACGCAGTATTTT	CASSLLGSGSTDTQYF
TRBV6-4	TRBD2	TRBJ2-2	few	TGTGCCAGCAGTGAATCCCGGACTAGCAACACCGGGGAGCTGTTTTTT	CASSESRTSNTGELFF
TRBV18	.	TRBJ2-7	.	TGTGCCAGCTCACTGGCTTTGTCGAGAGACGAGCAGTACTTC	CASSLALSRDEQYF
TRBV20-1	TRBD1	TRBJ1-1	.	TGCAGTGCTAGTTCACAGGGGGCGCTCAACACTGAAGCTTTCTTT	CSASSQGALNTEAFF
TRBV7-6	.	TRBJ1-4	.	TGTGCCAGCAGCCCCGGAGGGGGGCGCTTTGAAAAACTGTTTTTT	CASSPGGGRFEKLFF
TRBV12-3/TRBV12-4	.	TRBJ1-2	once	TGTGCCAGCAGTTTCGAGGGAAACTATGGCTACACCTTC	CASSFEGNYGYTF
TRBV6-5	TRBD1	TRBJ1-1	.	TGTGCCAGCAGTCCCGGGACAGGGGCCGGTTGGGAAGCTTTCTTT	CASSPGTGAGWEAFF
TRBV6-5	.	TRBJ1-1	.	TGTGCCAGCAGCCCAGCAGAAGAGAACACTGAAGCTTTCTTT	CASSPAEENTEAFF
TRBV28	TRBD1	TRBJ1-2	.	TGTGCCAGCAGTTCCGGGACAGGGGGCAGGTTTGGCTACACCTTC	CASSSGTGGRFGYTF